This T cell receptor (beta chain) emerged from a study of blood T cells in healthy people across ages. Across the study: For every two T cells, template switching captured about one barcoded beta molecule. Findings of the study overall: Strongly correlated with naive T cell percentage was TCR beta diversity. It was held that the diversity estimates obtained from one million T cells were underestimates.

The CDR3 is made up of 13 amino acids. CDR1 is SSHAT and CDR2 is FNYEAQ in the germline V gene (reference sequence). Sample-barcoded 5' priming and a J-beta primer mix drove a second PCR of 7 to 11 cycles. Samples each returned at least 3 million CDR3-containing paired-end reads. TCRdb ran MiXCR on the 5' RACE reads and lists one entry per CDR3 protein. The sample carries about 970,000 distinct CDR3 sequences, roughly half recorded once. This clonotype came up once. Its antigen is not known. Specimen: blood. The receptor comes from a woman in her sixties in good health. The chain couples TRBV7-7 to TRBJ2-5; 10 bases fit TRBD2. The J call may be in error: the DNA end matches TRBJ2-7 better. The chain's CDR3 is CASSASGRDEQYF. CDR3 sequence (DNA): TGTGCCAGCAGCGCTAGCGGGAGAGACGAGCAGTACTTC.